This T cell receptor (beta chain) stems from a study of vaccination and CD4 T cells after COVID-19. For the study at large: Six men and four women formed the convalescents, two being Hispanic. Some control cultures received a CEFX pool, which served as the positive control. Others received an HIV-1 Nef pool or no peptide.

The Oncomine TCR Beta short-read assay sequenced DNA from cultured CD4+ T cells. TCRdb processed the PCR reads anew with MiXCR; each CDR3 protein has one entry. The sample shows fewer than 30,000 distinct CDR3 sequences, approximately 50% of them seen only once. This clonotype was picked up a small number of times. The antigen is unknown. V was pared by 5 bases and J by 8 bases, with 9 bases of the junction left unmatched. The CDR3 loop spans 16 amino acids. Germline V CDR1 and CDR2: SGHTA, FQGTGA. Treatment meaning: approximately nine-day PBMC culture with coronavirus spike peptide pools or control peptides (ViraFEST assay). ViraFEST used peptide pools to expand antigen-specific T cells and subsequently sequenced their TCRs. Cell culture was performed with 1.5 million to 2 million PBMCs per well in the presence of approximately 9.8 IU/ml IL-2 and 10 ug/ml peptide pools.

The specimen was CD4+ T cells from blood, cultured in vitro, collected before SARS-CoV-2 vaccination. The chain joins TRBV7-3 to TRBJ2-5, with 15 positions matching TRBD2. The sequence derives from a human donor who received a COVID-19 vaccine. CDR3 coding DNA: TGTGCCAGCAGCCCTACACCGGGACTAGCGGGGGGTACCCAGTACTTC. Protein: CASSPTPGLAGGTQYF.